These T cell receptor beta chains were read from a single sample in a study of shared clonotypes between healthy human individuals. Here immunoSEQ multiplex PCR was the method, and the copy in TCRdb shows in-frame clones only, minus some. This table holds roughly 2.6 million clones, more than 90% found once. The specimen was naive CD4+ T cells sorted from blood. Every receptor here comes from a man between 18 and 29 years old in good health. CDR3s include the opening cysteine and the closing phenylalanine or tryptophan. Fields, in order: V gene, CDR3 length, J gene, CDR3 protein.

V gene: TRBV18; CDR3 length: 13; J gene: TRBJ2-5; CDR3 protein: CASSPPHQETQYF
V gene: TRBV27; CDR3 length: 14; J gene: TRBJ2-1; CDR3 protein: CASSLVVQSHEQFF
V gene: TRBV6-5; CDR3 length: 15; J gene: TRBJ1-2; CDR3 protein: CASSYSQVYRYGYTF
V gene: TRBV2; CDR3 length: 13; J gene: TRBJ1-4; CDR3 protein: CASTTQPTGKLFF
V gene: TRBV9; CDR3 length: 16; J gene: TRBJ2-3; CDR3 protein: CASSAGLAGVADTQYF
V gene: TRBV11-2; CDR3 length: 16; J gene: TRBJ2-3; CDR3 protein: CASSLLVREGADTQYF
V gene: TRBV7-2; CDR3 length: 14; J gene: TRBJ2-7; CDR3 protein: CASSFEGVRSEQYF
V gene: TRBV6-4; CDR3 length: 17; J gene: TRBJ2-7; CDR3 protein: CASSDADRDISSYEQYF
V gene: TRBV10-1; CDR3 length: 17; J gene: TRBJ2-7; CDR3 protein: CASSESLAGGPKNEQYF
V gene: TRBV9; CDR3 length: 18; J gene: TRBJ2-3; CDR3 protein: CASSVDGLAGGRTDTQYF
V gene: TRBV5-6; CDR3 length: 14; J gene: TRBJ2-3; CDR3 protein: CASSLGLSTDTQYF
V gene: TRBV6-1; CDR3 length: 13; J gene: TRBJ1-3; CDR3 protein: CASSFGDGNTIYF
V gene: TRBV5-6; CDR3 length: 15; J gene: TRBJ2-5; CDR3 protein: CASSKQGARRETQYF
V gene: TRBV2; CDR3 length: 16; J gene: TRBJ2-1; CDR3 protein: CASSGLSSGSLNEQFF
V gene: TRBV6-1; CDR3 length: 12; J gene: TRBJ1-2; CDR3 protein: CASGWGKGDDTF
V gene: TRBV29-1; CDR3 length: 15; J gene: TRBJ2-3; CDR3 protein: CSVESSGYNTDTQYF
V gene: TRBV6-1; CDR3 length: 16; J gene: TRBJ1-5; CDR3 protein: CASSERDRGLGQPQHF
V gene: TRBV19; CDR3 length: 16; J gene: TRBJ1-1; CDR3 protein: CASSIRAGPRGTEAFF
V gene: TRBV11-2; CDR3 length: 14; J gene: TRBJ2-1; CDR3 protein: CASSLDHPHNEQFF
V gene: TRBV4-1; CDR3 length: 17; J gene: TRBJ1-4; CDR3 protein: CASSRKWTDLSGEKLFF
V gene: TRBV25-1; CDR3 length: 18; J gene: TRBJ2-1; CDR3 protein: CASSNNPFRGGFYNEQFF
V gene: TRBV27; CDR3 length: 13; J gene: TRBJ2-7; CDR3 protein: CASSSRDSYEQYF
V gene: TRBV5-1; CDR3 length: 14; J gene: TRBJ2-7; CDR3 protein: CASRIGSTWDEQYF
V gene: TRBV5-1; CDR3 length: 15; J gene: TRBJ2-2; CDR3 protein: CASSQQWANTGELFF
V gene: TRBV23-1; CDR3 length: 14; J gene: TRBJ1-6; CDR3 protein: CASCHLRFNSPLHF
V gene: TRBV6-6; CDR3 length: 15; J gene: TRBJ1-3; CDR3 protein: CASSYLGVSGNTIYF
V gene: TRBV28; CDR3 length: 12; J gene: TRBJ1-1; CDR3 protein: CASTTVDTEAFF
V gene: TRBV2; CDR3 length: 16; J gene: TRBJ1-6; CDR3 protein: CASRAGIGDNNSPLHF
V gene: TRBV6-4; CDR3 length: 13; J gene: TRBJ1-1; CDR3 protein: CASKRAVNTEAFF
V gene: TRBV2; CDR3 length: 12; J gene: TRBJ2-5; CDR3 protein: CASSKSGFTQYF
V gene: TRBV6-1; CDR3 length: 15; J gene: TRBJ1-3; CDR3 protein: CASTKGSGDGNTIYF
V gene: TRBV11-3; CDR3 length: 16; J gene: TRBJ2-1; CDR3 protein: CASSPRGLRGHNEQFF
V gene: TRBV10-3; CDR3 length: 14; J gene: TRBJ2-5; CDR3 protein: CATRQGAPQETQYF
V gene: TRBV30; CDR3 length: 13; J gene: TRBJ1-1; CDR3 protein: CAGNTGQNTEAFF
V gene: TRBV18; CDR3 length: 14; J gene: TRBJ2-2; CDR3 protein: CASSPGENTGELFF
V gene: TRBV7-9; CDR3 length: 14; J gene: TRBJ2-5; CDR3 protein: CASSPLGLAAEQYF
V gene: TRBV7-2; CDR3 length: 13; J gene: TRBJ2-1; CDR3 protein: CASSFEGIHEQFF
V gene: TRBV2; CDR3 length: 14; J gene: TRBJ1-5; CDR3 protein: CASSERGGPQPQHF
V gene: TRBV5-4; CDR3 length: 15; J gene: TRBJ2-7; CDR3 protein: CASSHSAGGPDEQYF
V gene: TRBV2; CDR3 length: 18; J gene: TRBJ1-6; CDR3 protein: CASSDTHPESSYNSPLHF
V gene: TRBV4-3; CDR3 length: 15; J gene: TRBJ2-4; CDR3 protein: CASSQFLVAKNIQYF